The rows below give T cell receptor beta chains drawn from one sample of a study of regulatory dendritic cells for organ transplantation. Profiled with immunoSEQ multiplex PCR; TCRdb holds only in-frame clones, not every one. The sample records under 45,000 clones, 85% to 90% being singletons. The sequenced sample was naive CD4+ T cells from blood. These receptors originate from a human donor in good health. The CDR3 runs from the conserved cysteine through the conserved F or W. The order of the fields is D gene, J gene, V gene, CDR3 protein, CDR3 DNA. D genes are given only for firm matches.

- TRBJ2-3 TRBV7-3 CASSQGPIYTQYF TGTGCCAGCAGCCAGGGACCCATTTATACGCAGTATTTT
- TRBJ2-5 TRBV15 CATSRGGDGTQYF TGTGCCACCAGCAGAGGGGGGGATGGGACCCAGTACTTC
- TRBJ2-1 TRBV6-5 CASSLDQSSYNEQFF TGTGCCAGCAGCCTGGACCAGAGCTCCTACAATGAGCAGTTCTTC
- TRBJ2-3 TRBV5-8 CASSPLVTDTQYF TGTGCCAGCAGCCCACTGGTCACAGATACGCAGTATTTT
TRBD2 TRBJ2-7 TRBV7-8 CASSLALKRGYEQYF TGTGCCAGCAGCTTAGCGCTCAAGCGGGGTTACGAGCAGTACTTC
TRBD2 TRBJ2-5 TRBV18 CASSGPRGGQETQYF TGTGCCAGCTCAGGACCACGGGGGGGCCAGGAGACCCAGTACTTC
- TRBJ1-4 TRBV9 CASSAGLGPAAEKLFF TGTGCCAGCAGCGCTGGGTTGGGACCGGCGGCTGAAAAACTGTTTTTT
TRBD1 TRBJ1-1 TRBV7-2 CASSSRQGQNTEAFF TGTGCCAGCAGCTCCAGACAGGGACAGAACACTGAAGCTTTCTTT
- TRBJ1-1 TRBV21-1 CASSKARDTEAFF TGTGCCAGCAGCAAAGCGCGGGACACTGAAGCTTTCTTT
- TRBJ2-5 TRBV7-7 CASSWDFQETQYF TGTGCTAGCAGCTGGGACTTCCAAGAGACCCAGTACTTC